The 26 T cell receptor beta chains below come from one sample, sequenced in a study of human T cells and chemical hapten exposure. Time point described: patch test 1, 2 weeks after DPC sensitization. The treatment denotes: therapeutic diphenylcyclopropenone sensitization with weekly scalp DPC. MiXCR was run by TCRdb on the RACE reads, yielding one entry per CDR3 protein. The sample shows about 71,000 distinct CDR3 sequences, roughly 9.8% of them seen only once. The sample was whole blood, taken in connection with sensitization to the hapten diphenylcyclopropenone (DPC). The receptors stem from a middle-aged woman with alopecia areata. Some clones in this sample may be carry-over from other donors' samples.

The J gene is TRBJ2-7, the V gene TRBV2; no reliable D call. The CDR3 spans 14 residues. CDR1 and CDR2 from the germline V gene are SNHLY and FYNNEI. The germline V and J ends were trimmed by 3 bases and 0 bases, with 9 bases remaining between them. The CDR3 loop reads CASSDHDTSYEQYF. CDR3 sequence (DNA): TGTGCCAGCAGTGATCACGACACCTCCTACGAGCAGTACTTC. Variable domain in full (rest from reference TRBV2 and TRBJ2-7): EPEVTQTPSHQVTQMGQEVILRCVPISNHLYFYWYRQILGQKVEFLVSFYNNEISEKSEIFDDQFSVERPDGSNFTLKIRSTKLEDSAMYFCASSDHDTSYEQYFGPGTRLTVT.

Only a few counts were recorded for this clonotype. V usage is TRBV5-5 and J usage is TRBJ2-1, with 13 bases fitting TRBD2. CDR1 SGHKS and CDR2 YYEKEE come from the germline V gene (reference sequence). Trimming cost V 4 bases and J 0 bases; bases outside gene matches: 10. CDR3 length: 19 residues. The CDR3 loop reads CASSPRLAGGSSSYNEQFF. Written as DNA, the CDR3 is TGTGCCAGCAGCCCTCGACTAGCGGGGGGTTCCTCCTCCTACAATGAGCAGTTCTTC.

This clonotype has a count of ten or more. The chain uses TRBV12-3 or TRBV12-4 and TRBJ1-5; tentatively, D is TRBD1 (5 bases). V was clipped by 0 bases and J by 0 bases, with 9 bases between them. The length of the CDR3 is 16 residues. CDR3 sequence: CASSLAGTYSNQPQHF. As DNA, the CDR3 is TGTGCCAGCAGTTTAGCAGGGACGTATAGCAATCAGCCCCAGCATTTT.

A few counts support this clonotype. The V and J genes are TRBV7-3 and TRBJ2-1; 12 bases line up with TRBD2. Germline V lookup: CDR1 SGHTA, CDR2 FQGTGA. The junction had 7 bases not matched to a gene; V was cut back by 4 bases and J by 6 bases. The CDR3 is made up of 16 amino acids. The CDR3 DNA follows: TGTGCCAGCAGCTCGCTAGCGGGGGGGCTAGTCAATGAGCAGTTCTTC. As protein: CASSSLAGGLVNEQFF.

The V and J genes are TRBV20-1 and TRBJ2-3; no definite D call. CDR1 and CDR2 (germline): DFQATT, SNEGSKA (reference sequence). CDR3 length equals 11 residues. The CDR3 region is CSAGEQDTQYF. The CDR3 DNA reads as TGCAGCGCTGGGGAACAGGATACGCAGTATTTT.

Many counts were recorded for this clonotype. The chain couples TRBV28 to TRBJ2-1, with D tentatively TRBD1 or TRBD2 (5 bases each). This CDR3 is 16 amino acids long. Germline CDR1 MDHEN, CDR2 SYDVKM. Trimming stripped 5 bases from V and 10 bases from J, with 24 bases between. CDR3 sequence (DNA): TGTGCCAGCAGTCCTCACCCTTGGCTGGGGGAAGGAGAGCAGTTCTTC. As protein: CASSPHPWLGEGEQFF.

This clonotype was seen repeatedly, ten times or more. The rearrangement uses TRBV4-3 and TRBJ2-7, with D possibly matching TRBD1 (5 bases). This CDR3 has 13 residues. Germline assignment: CDR1 LGHNA and CDR2 YSLEER. Trimming took 6 bases from V and 5 from J, leaving 14 bases between them. DNA for the CDR3: TGCGCCAGCAGTCTATTAGGGGCTGACGAGCAGTACTTC. It specifies CASSLLGADEQYF.

This clonotype was seen at least ten times. The chain uses TRBV27 and TRBJ2-2, with D possibly being TRBD2 (6 bases). The CDR3 is 16 residues long. Per the germline V gene, CDR1 is MNHEY and CDR2 is SMNVEV (reference sequence). Trimming removed 0 bases from V and 1 base from J, with 9 bases in between. Here the CDR3 reads CASSLSPGGNTGELFF. In DNA form, the CDR3 reads TGTGCCAGCAGTTTATCGCCCGGGGGGAACACCGGGGAGCTGTTTTTT.

Ten or more counts support this clonotype. The chain recombines TRBV30 with TRBJ1-5; D is perhaps TRBD1 (6 bases). This CDR3 has 15 residues. In germline, CDR1 is GTSNPN, CDR2 SVGIG (reference sequence). The V and J ends lost 1 base and 3 bases respectively, with 13 bases between them. CDR3 sequence (DNA): TGTGCCTGGAGTGGACGGGGGGCAGTCAATCAGCCCCAGCATTTT. Translated, it gives CAWSGRGAVNQPQHF.

The table lists this clonotype with many counts. V gene TRBV7-6 combines with J gene TRBJ1-6; D ambiguous. With 5 bases removed from V and 10 bases from J, the gap between germline ends came to 12 bases. CDR1 SGHVS and CDR2 FNYEAQ come from the germline V gene. The CDR3 contains 13 residues. CDR3 residues: CASSLSDASPLHF. The CDR3 nucleotides read TGTGCCAGCAGCCTCAGCGACGCGTCACCCCTCCACTTT.

The sample holds many counts of this clonotype. The rearrangement uses TRBV5-1 and TRBJ1-2, with 7 bases that match TRBD1. Germline-derived CDR1 and CDR2 are SGHRS and YFSETQ. The V gene end was trimmed by 2 bases and the J gene end by 4 bases; junction bases not matched to a gene: 8. This CDR3 contains 15 residues. CDR3 nucleotide sequence: TGCGCCAGCAGCTTCTCGGGACAGAACTTCTATGGCTACACCTTC. Translated, it gives CASSFSGQNFYGYTF.

This clonotype came up many times. This chain uses TRBV3-1 with TRBJ2-3, with 8 bases identical to TRBD1. CDR3 length: 14 residues. The V gene's germline CDR1 is LGHDT and CDR2 YNNKEL (reference sequence). Unmatched junction bases numbered 6, after V lost 4 bases and J lost 6 bases. Here the CDR3 reads CASSLTGAGDTQYF. The CDR3 DNA sequence: TGTGCCAGCAGCCTGACAGGGGCTGGGGATACGCAGTATTTT.

In its sample, this clonotype was seen many times. CDR3 region: CASSQGQPDQPQHF. DNA of the CDR3: TGTGCCAGCTCCCAGGGACAGCCAGATCAGCCCCAGCATTTT. V usage is TRBV18 and J usage is TRBJ1-5; 7 bases line up with TRBD1. Unmatched junction bases numbered 7, after V lost 6 bases and J lost 5 bases. CDR1 and CDR2 from the germline V gene are KGHSH and LQKENI. The CDR3 contains 14 residues.

This clonotype came up a few times. The CDR3 protein is CASSLRGQAWSGANVLTF. CDR3 sequence (DNA): TGTGCCAGCAGTTTGAGGGGACAGGCCTGGTCTGGGGCCAACGTCCTGACTTTC. The rearrangement uses TRBV12-3 or TRBV12-4 and TRBJ2-6; 8 bases are a match to TRBD1. CDR3 length: 18 amino acids. V trimming: 3 bases; J trimming: 1 base; junction bases outside the gene matches: 8.

This clonotype was recorded many times. This sequence joins TRBV7-3 and TRBJ2-3; 14 bases map to TRBD2. The CDR3 covers 19 residues. The germline V gene encodes CDR1 SGHTA and CDR2 FQGTGA. V was clipped by 3 bases and J by 0 bases; unmatched bases: 8. CDR3 sequence (DNA): TGTGCCAGCAGCTTGAAAGGGACTAGCGGGGGCCTGAGCACAGATACGCAGTATTTT. It translates to CASSLKGTSGGLSTDTQYF.

This clonotype has a count of ten or more. V and J are TRBV7-2 and TRBJ2-1; TRBD1 matches 9 bases. The CDR3 has 15 amino acids. Germline V gene lookup returns CDR1 SGHTA and CDR2 FQGNSA. V shed 4 bases and J 3 bases; nucleotides not matched to a gene: 4. The CDR3 region has the DNA TGTGCCAGCAGCTACGACAGGGGGAACTACAATGAGCAGTTCTTC. Its translation: CASSYDRGNYNEQFF.

Many counts were recorded for this clonotype. The chain recombines TRBV12-3 or TRBV12-4 with TRBJ1-5, with TRBD1 as a possible D gene (5 bases). Trimming shortened V by 1 base and J by 0 bases, and 10 bases separated the two germline ends. The CDR3 contains 16 residues. Here the CDR3 DNA reads TGTGCCAGCAGTTTAGGGGGGATCTATAGCAATCAGCCCCAGCATTTT. Translation gives CASSLGGIYSNQPQHF.

The sample holds many counts of this clonotype. The rearrangement uses TRBV7-8 and TRBJ1-2; TRBD1 matches 7 bases. V lost 1 base and J lost 1; bases outside the gene matches: 3. Germline V gene lookup returns CDR1 SGHVS and CDR2 FQNEAQ. The CDR3 totals 15 residues. CDR3 nucleotide sequence: TGTGCCAGCAGCTTAGAAACAGGGGTTAACTATGGCTACACCTTC. It is translated as CASSLETGVNYGYTF.

There are many counts of this clonotype. The chain has TRBV5-1 and TRBJ1-1; tentative D call: TRBD1 (5 bases). Trimming stripped 4 bases from V and 4 bases from J, with 11 bases between. The CDR3 is made up of 13 amino acids. Germline V gives CDR1 SGHRS, CDR2 YFSETQ. The CDR3 DNA sequence: TGCGCCAGCAGCCTACCAGGGAGCACTGAAGCTTTCTTT. Amino acid sequence: CASSLPGSTEAFF.

In its sample, this clonotype was seen a few times. The chain joins TRBV3-1 to TRBJ2-1, with TRBD2 matching 13 bases. CDR1 LGHDT and CDR2 YNNKEL come from the germline V gene (reference sequence). V dropped 3 bases and J dropped 11; count of bases not matched to a gene: 4. The CDR3 length is 14 residues. CDR3 in DNA: TGTGCCAGCAGCCACGGACTAGCGGGGGCCAAGCAGTTCTTC. It encodes CASSHGLAGAKQFF.

This clonotype was seen repeatedly, ten times or more. The rearrangement uses TRBV12-3 or TRBV12-4 and TRBJ1-1; D is unclear. V dropped 6 bases and J dropped 11 bases, with 7 bases sitting between them. The CDR3 extends over 9 amino acids. This CDR3 is CASSPPAFF. CDR3 in DNA: TGTGCCAGCAGCCCCCCCGCTTTCTTT.

This clonotype was recorded many times. The chain's CDR3 is CASSQDPQGLSYEQYF. DNA for the CDR3: TGCGCCAGCAGCCAAGACCCCCAGGGCCTCTCCTACGAGCAGTACTTC. V is TRBV4-3 and J is TRBJ2-7; weak D call: TRBD1 (5 bases). The CDR3 runs to 16 residues. Germline V gene data show CDR1 as LGHNA and CDR2 as YSLEER. Trimming stripped 0 bases from V and 0 bases from J, with 12 bases between.

With regard to this clonotype: The junction and the germline gene differ at one end; a read error may be behind it. The V gene is TRBV7-9, the J gene TRBJ2-2; TRBD1 might be the D (6 bases). This CDR3 is 16 amino acids long. The germline V gene encodes CDR1 SEHNR and CDR2 FQNEAQ (reference sequence). This CDR3 is CASIRPWGLNTRELFF. In DNA form, the CDR3 reads TGTGCCAGCATCCGGCCATGGGGGCTCAACACCCGGGAGCTGTTTTTT.

As to this clonotype: This could be a read error, since a much larger clone is one nucleotide away. The chain carries TRBV18 and TRBJ1-1; TRBD1 agrees at 9 bases. The CDR3 is 13 residues long. With V trimmed by 6 bases and J by 7 bases, 6 bases remained unmatched. The germline gives CDR1 KGHSH, CDR2 LQKENI. The CDR3 loop reads CASSSTGGGEAFF. CDR3 nucleotides: TGTGCCAGCTCGAGCACAGGGGGCGGTGAAGCTTTCTTT.

V and J are TRBV10-3 and TRBJ1-5; maybe TRBD1 (6 bases). Germline V gives CDR1 ENHRY, CDR2 SYGVKD. The CDR3 runs 14 residues. V gave up 8 bases and J gave up 3 bases, with 14 bases separating them. CDR3: CAIGSGQFNQPQHF. In DNA form, the CDR3 reads TGTGCCATCGGCTCAGGACAGTTCAATCAGCCCCAGCATTTT.

At least ten counts were recorded for this clonotype. The chain employs TRBV2 and TRBJ2-7, with 13 bases identical to TRBD2. Germline V CDR1 and CDR2: SNHLY, FYNNEI. The CDR3 totals 15 residues. Trimming cost V 6 bases and J 5 bases; bases outside gene matches: 7. This CDR3 reads CASSRLAGGTDEQYF. The CDR3 coding sequence is TGTGCCAGCAGCCGACTAGCGGGGGGTACCGACGAGCAGTACTTC.